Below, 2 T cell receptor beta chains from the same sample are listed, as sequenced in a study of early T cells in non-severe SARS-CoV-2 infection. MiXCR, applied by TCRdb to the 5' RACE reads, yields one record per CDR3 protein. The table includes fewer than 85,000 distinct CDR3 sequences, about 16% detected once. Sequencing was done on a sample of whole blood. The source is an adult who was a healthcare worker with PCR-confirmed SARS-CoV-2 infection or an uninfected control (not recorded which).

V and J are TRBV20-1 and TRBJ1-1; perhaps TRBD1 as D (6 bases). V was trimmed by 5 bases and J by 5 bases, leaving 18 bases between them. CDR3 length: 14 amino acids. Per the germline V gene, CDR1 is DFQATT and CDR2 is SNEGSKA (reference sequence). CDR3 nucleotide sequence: TGCAGTGCTCCAACAGGGCTCGGGGTGACTGAAGCTTTCTTT. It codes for CSAPTGLGVTEAFF.

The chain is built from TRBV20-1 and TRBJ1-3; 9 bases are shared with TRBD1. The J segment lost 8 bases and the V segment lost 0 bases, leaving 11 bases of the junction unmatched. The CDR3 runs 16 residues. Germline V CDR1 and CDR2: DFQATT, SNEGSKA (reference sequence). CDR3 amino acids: CSARERERTGVDTIYF. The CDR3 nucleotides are TGCAGTGCTAGAGAAAGGGAAAGGACAGGGGTCGACACCATATATTTT.